This T cell receptor (beta chain) came from a study of T cell repertoires in cytomegalovirus infection (dated by TCRdb to between 2017 and 2020). At the level of the whole study: Recently identified HLA-C-restricted CMV epitopes, whose presentation resists viral immunomodulation, were targeted by peptide stimulations together with well-studied HLA-B-restricted epitopes. Donor HLA type was relevant to the analysis, as public TCR beta signatures indicated carriage of CMV infection together with the matching HLA type. Overall results and qualifications from the work: The ex vivo response was dominated by HLA-C-restricted CMV-specific TCR beta clonotypes, which also provided the single most frequent clonotype in two of eight donors. In both this cohort and an independent cohort of 350 to 400 donors, the cumulative frequency of public TCR beta family members distinguished carriers of CMV infection plus the relevant HLA type.

Points on this clonotype: It has no known antigen specificity. Since a much larger clone is just one base distant, this may be a read error.

The treatment or condition label for this specimen denotes: in vitro stimulation with specific CMV peptide epitopes to enrich CMV-specific T cells. TCRdb records Illumina HiSeq 1500 as the sequencer. TCRdb reran the public reads through fastp at Q25 and MiXCR, keeping productive beta chains. Records with the same CDR3 protein are collapsed into one entry carrying the most frequent genes and DNA. This sample comprises 300,000 to 400,000 distinct CDR3 sequences, 29% of them detected only once. The ten largest clones capture around 20% of the sample. The CDR1 and CDR2 encoded by the germline V gene are SGHAT and FQNNGV. V and J lose 0 bases and 5 bases, and a span of 13 bases separates them. The CDR3 covers 15 residues, taking in both the cysteine and the phenylalanine. Only the CDR3 portion is preserved as DNA: 45 bases, with reading frame beginning at the first base.

Specimen: cultured PBMCs, collected from culture after CMV antigen stimulation. The sequence was obtained from a human donor in good health (CMV status not recorded). Some clones in this sample may be carry-over from other donors' samples. Recombination joined TRBV11-2 with TRBJ2-5; TRBD1 is a possible D gene, resting on 5 matching bases. CDR3 region: CASSLDPGSWETQYF. The nucleotides are TGTGCCAGCAGCTTAGATCCAGGGTCCTGGGAGACCCAGTACTTC.